The 9 T cell receptor beta chains presented below share a single source sample, sequenced in a study of T cell repertoires in cytomegalovirus infection. TCRdb ran MiXCR on the reads and lists one entry per CDR3 protein. Here the sample spans 250,000 to 300,000 distinct CDR3 sequences, roughly 13% being singletons. The sample taken for sequencing was PBMCs. These receptors all stem from a human donor in good health (CMV status not recorded). Some clones in this sample may be carry-over from other donors' samples.

This clonotype was seen many times. The CDR3: CASSYSGHPQGTEAFF. CDR3 nucleotides: TGTGCCAGCAGTTACTCGGGTCACCCTCAGGGGACTGAAGCTTTCTTT. The chain recombines TRBV6-2 or TRBV6-3 with TRBJ1-1; a possible D gene is TRBD1 (6 bases). Germline CDR1 MNHEY, CDR2 SVGEGT. This CDR3 contains 16 residues. Trimming left V 0 bases short and J 5 bases short, with 16 bases between.

This clonotype was detected a few times. The J gene is TRBJ2-7, the V gene TRBV6-4; TRBD2 agrees at 8 bases. V lost 7 bases and J lost 5; bases outside the gene matches: 16. Germline V gives CDR1 MRHNA, CDR2 SNTAGT. The CDR3 has 16 amino acids. CDR3 sequence: CASIKAEREFMDEQYF. CDR3 sequence (DNA): TGTGCCAGCATTAAAGCTGAGCGGGAGTTTATGGACGAGCAGTACTTC.

This clonotype was counted many times. This chain connects TRBV7-2 to TRBJ2-1, with D possibly being TRBD1 (6 bases). Germline V gene data show CDR1 as SGHTA and CDR2 as FQGNSA. V was clipped by 5 bases and J by 5 bases, with 13 bases between them. This CDR3 is built from 14 residues. CDR3 region: CASSRGPGDNEQFF. CDR3 sequence (DNA): TGTGCCAGCAGCCGTGGTCCAGGGGACAATGAGCAGTTCTTC. Variable domain in full (rest from reference TRBV7-2 and TRBJ2-1): GAGVSQSPSNKVTEKGKDVELRCDPISGHTALYWYRQSLGQGLEFLIYFQGNSAPDKSGLPSDRFSAERTGGSVSTLTIQRTQQEDSAVYLCASSRGPGDNEQFFGPGTRLTVL.

The V and J genes are TRBV6-2 or TRBV6-3 and TRBJ2-2; D is undetermined. Trimming shortened V by 10 bases and J by 0 bases, and 6 bases separated the two germline ends. This CDR3 is built from 12 residues. Germline CDR1 reads MNHEY; CDR2 reads SVGEGT. CDR3: CAISTNTGELFF. In nucleotides, the CDR3 is TGTGCCATCTCAACGAACACCGGGGAGCTGTTTTTT.

This clonotype was counted at least ten times. This chain uses TRBV9 with TRBJ2-2, with 9 positions matching TRBD2. The CDR3 sequence is 16 residues long. V lost 4 bases, J lost 3 bases, and 7 bases stayed unmatched. Per the germline V gene, CDR1 is SGDLS and CDR2 is YYNGEE. CDR3: CASSPLERGDTGELFF. Here the CDR3 DNA reads TGTGCCAGCAGCCCCCTGGAGCGGGGGGACACCGGGGAGCTGTTTTTT.

This chain connects TRBV20-1 to TRBJ1-4; a possible D gene is TRBD1 (6 bases). The ends were cut back, 3 bases at V and 6 bases at J, with 14 bases in the middle. The CDR3 covers 14 residues. Germline V CDR1 and CDR2: DFQATT, SNEGSKA (reference sequence). Written as DNA, the CDR3 is TGCAGTGCTAGGTCCGGGACAAGCTATGAAAAACTGTTTTTT. Residues: CSARSGTSYEKLFF.

This clonotype showed up just a few times. The chain links TRBV5-5 to TRBJ2-2, with a tentative D call TRBD2 (5 bases). The V and J ends lost 1 base and 6 bases respectively, with 13 bases between them. Germline-derived CDR1 and CDR2 are SGHKS and YYEKEE (reference sequence). This CDR3 is built from 15 residues. Here the CDR3 DNA reads TGTGCCAGCAGCTTGCTCGGGATAAGCGCCGGGGAGCTGTTTTTT. It translates to CASSLLGISAGELFF.

There are many counts of this clonotype. The rearrangement uses TRBV7-2 and TRBJ2-5; D tentatively reads TRBD1 or TRBD2 (5 bases each). Germline V gene data show CDR1 as SGHTA and CDR2 as FQGNSA. Trimming left V 5 bases short and J 1 base short, with 8 bases between. CDR3 length: 13 residues. Here the CDR3 reads CASSTGRQETQYF. DNA of the CDR3: TGTGCCAGCAGCACGGGACGCCAAGAGACCCAGTACTTC.

Many counts were recorded for this clonotype. This chain links TRBV6-5 with TRBJ2-2, with D uncertain. The germline CDR1 and CDR2 sequences are MNHEY and SVGAGI. V lost 4 bases, J lost 1 base, and 7 bases lay in between. There are 14 residues in the CDR3. CDR3 sequence: CASSSLLNTGELFF. CDR3 nucleotides: TGTGCCAGCAGTTCCCTCCTGAACACCGGGGAGCTGTTTTTT.